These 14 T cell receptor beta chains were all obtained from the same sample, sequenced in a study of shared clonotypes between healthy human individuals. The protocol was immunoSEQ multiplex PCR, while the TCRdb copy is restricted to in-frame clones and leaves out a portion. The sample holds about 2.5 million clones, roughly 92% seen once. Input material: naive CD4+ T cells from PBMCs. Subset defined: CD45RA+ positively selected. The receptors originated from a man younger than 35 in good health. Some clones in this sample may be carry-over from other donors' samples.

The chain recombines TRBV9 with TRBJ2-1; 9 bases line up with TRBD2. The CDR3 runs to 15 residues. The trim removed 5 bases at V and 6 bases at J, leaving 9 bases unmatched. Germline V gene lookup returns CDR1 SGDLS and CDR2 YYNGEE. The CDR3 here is CASSATSGQFNEQFF. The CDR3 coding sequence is TGTGCCAGCAGTGCCACTAGCGGGCAATTCAATGAGCAGTTCTTC.

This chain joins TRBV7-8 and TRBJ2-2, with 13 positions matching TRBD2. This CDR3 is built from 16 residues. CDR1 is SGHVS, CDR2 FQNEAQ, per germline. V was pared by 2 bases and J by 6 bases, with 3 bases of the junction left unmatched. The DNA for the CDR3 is TGTGCCAGCAGCTTAATACTAGCGGGAGGGGCCGGGGAGCTGTTTTTT. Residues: CASSLILAGGAGELFF.

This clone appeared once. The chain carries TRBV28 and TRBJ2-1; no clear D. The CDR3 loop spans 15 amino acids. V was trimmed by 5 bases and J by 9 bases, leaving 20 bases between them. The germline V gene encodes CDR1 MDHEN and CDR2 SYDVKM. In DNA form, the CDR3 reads TGTGCCAGCAGTCTCACGGCACTCTACATAGGTGAGCAGTTCTTC. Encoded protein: CASSLTALYIGEQFF.

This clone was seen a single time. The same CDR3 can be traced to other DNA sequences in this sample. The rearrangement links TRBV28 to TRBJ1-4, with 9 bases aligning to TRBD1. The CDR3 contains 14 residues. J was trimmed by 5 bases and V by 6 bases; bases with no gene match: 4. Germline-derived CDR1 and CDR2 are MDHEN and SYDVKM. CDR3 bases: TGTGCCAGCAGGACCGGGACAGGGAATGAAAAACTGTTTTTT. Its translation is CASRTGTGNEKLFF.

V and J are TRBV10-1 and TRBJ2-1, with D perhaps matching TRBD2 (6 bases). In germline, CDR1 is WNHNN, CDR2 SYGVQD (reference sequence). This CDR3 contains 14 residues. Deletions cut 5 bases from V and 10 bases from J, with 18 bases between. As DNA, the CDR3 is TGCGCCAGCAGTCCCCCATACCGTGGGGGGGAGCAGTTCTTC. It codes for CASSPPYRGGEQFF.

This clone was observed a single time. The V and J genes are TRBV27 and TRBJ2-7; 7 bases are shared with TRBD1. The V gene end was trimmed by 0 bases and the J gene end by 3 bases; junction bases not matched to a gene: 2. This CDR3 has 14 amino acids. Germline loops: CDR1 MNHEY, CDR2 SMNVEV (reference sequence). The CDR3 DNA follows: TGTGCCAGCAGTTTATCCTCAGGGGGCTACGAGCAGTACTTC. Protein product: CASSLSSGGYEQYF.

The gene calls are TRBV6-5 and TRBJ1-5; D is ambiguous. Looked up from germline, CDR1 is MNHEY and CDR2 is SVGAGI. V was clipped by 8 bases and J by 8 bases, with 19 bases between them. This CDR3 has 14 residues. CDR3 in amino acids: CASGPKRDRKPQHF. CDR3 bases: TGTGCCAGCGGACCCAAGAGGGATAGGAAGCCCCAGCATTTT.

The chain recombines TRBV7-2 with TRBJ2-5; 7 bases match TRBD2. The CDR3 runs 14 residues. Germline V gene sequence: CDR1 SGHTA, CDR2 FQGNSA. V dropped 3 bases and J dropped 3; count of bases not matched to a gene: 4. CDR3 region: CASSFQGGEETQYF. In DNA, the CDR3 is TGTGCCAGCAGCTTCCAGGGAGGGGAAGAGACCCAGTACTTC.

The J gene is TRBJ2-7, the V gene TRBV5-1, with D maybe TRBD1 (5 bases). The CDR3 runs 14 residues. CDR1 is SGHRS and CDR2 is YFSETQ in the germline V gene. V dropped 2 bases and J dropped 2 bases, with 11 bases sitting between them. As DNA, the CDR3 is TGCGCCAGCAGCTTTCAGGGAAACCCCTACGAGCAGTACTTC. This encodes CASSFQGNPYEQYF.

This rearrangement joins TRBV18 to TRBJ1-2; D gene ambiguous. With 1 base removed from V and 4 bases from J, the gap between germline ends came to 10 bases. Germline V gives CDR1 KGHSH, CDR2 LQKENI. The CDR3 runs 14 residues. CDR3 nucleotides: TGTGCCAGCTCACCACAGACACCAGGCTATGGCTACACCTTC. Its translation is CASSPQTPGYGYTF.

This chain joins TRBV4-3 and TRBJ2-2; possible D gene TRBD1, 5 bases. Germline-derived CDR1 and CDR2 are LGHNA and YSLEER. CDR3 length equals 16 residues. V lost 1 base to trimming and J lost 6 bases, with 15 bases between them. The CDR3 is CASSQGGRARAGELFF. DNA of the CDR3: TGCGCCAGCAGCCAAGGAGGCAGGGCTAGGGCCGGGGAGCTGTTTTTT.

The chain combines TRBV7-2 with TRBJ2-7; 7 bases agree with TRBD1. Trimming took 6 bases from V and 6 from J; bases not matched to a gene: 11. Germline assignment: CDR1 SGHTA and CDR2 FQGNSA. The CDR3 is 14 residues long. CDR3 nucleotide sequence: TGTGCCAGCAGTCCGGGACAGATCGCCTCCGAGCAGTACTTC. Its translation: CASSPGQIASEQYF.

CDR3: CASSEGPDQPQHF. CDR3 DNA: TGTGCCAGCAGTGAGGGGCCGGATCAGCCCCAGCATTTT. This chain connects TRBV6-4 to TRBJ1-5, with D possibly matching TRBD1 (5 bases). V shed 3 bases and J shed 5 bases, with 8 bases lying between them. Germline V lookup: CDR1 MRHNA, CDR2 SNTAGT. This CDR3 comprises 13 residues.

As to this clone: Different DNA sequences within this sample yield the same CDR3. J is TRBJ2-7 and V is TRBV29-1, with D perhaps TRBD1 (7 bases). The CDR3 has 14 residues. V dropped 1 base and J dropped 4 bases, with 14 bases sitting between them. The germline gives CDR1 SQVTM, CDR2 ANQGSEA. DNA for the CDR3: TGCAGCGTTGAAGTAGGAGGGGGCGTTTACGAGCAGTACTTC. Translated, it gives CSVEVGGGVYEQYF.